The text below deals with one T cell receptor beta chain. The sample is drawn from a study of cytomegalovirus exposure and HLA in healthy donors. About the study: Counted in an early data release were 85 million or so unique TCRs from HLA-typed donors.

Germline assignment: CDR1 KGHSH and CDR2 LQKENI. V lost 6 bases and J 2 bases, leaving 13 bases between the germline ends. The CDR3 length is 14 residues. Primers: 60 Vbeta forward and 13 Jbeta reverse. Measured with immunoSEQ multiplex PCR; TCRdb has only the in-frame clones, and not every one. This sample has some 180,000 clones, with 70% to 90% found just once. Input material: PBMCs. The chain uses TRBV18 and TRBJ1-2, with D hard to call. This receptor was identified in a man aged 25 to 40 in good health and CMV-seropositive. This chain's CDR3 is CASSPDGGNYGYTF. The DNA of the CDR3 is TGTGCCAGCTCCCCCGACGGAGGGAACTATGGCTACACCTTC. The whole variable domain, filled in from reference TRBV18 and TRBJ1-2, reads NAGVMQNPRHLVRRRGQEARLRCSPMKGHSHVYWYRQLPEEGLKFMVYLQKENIIDESGMPKERFSAEFPKEGPSILRIQQVVRGDSAAYFCASSPDGGNYGYTFGSGTRLTVV.